A single sample gave rise to the 15 T cell receptor beta chains below, sequenced in a study of blood T cells in healthy people across ages. Primed by a sample-barcoded 5' primer and a J-beta primer mix, a second PCR proceeded for roughly 6 to 12 cycles. TCRdb reprocessed the 5' RACE reads with MiXCR, giving one entry per CDR3 protein. The data show hundreds of thousands of distinct CDR3 sequences, roughly 45% seen once. Sequencing used blood. Every receptor here comes from a woman aged 55-75 years in good health.

The rearrangement joins TRBV6-2 or TRBV6-3 to TRBJ1-5; 7 bases line up with TRBD1. Germline V lookup: CDR1 MNHEY, CDR2 SVGEGT. This CDR3 has 14 residues. V was clipped by 2 bases and J by 6 bases; unmatched bases: 4. The CDR3 DNA sequence: TGTGCCAGCAGTTACGACAGGGCCCCTCAGCCCCAGCATTTT. This codes for CASSYDRAPQPQHF.

This clonotype came up a few times. CDR3 residues: CASSPGVHQPQHF. In nucleotides, the CDR3 is TGTGCCAGCAGCCCCGGAGTTCATCAGCCCCAGCATTTT. The chain has TRBV9 and TRBJ1-5; D is unresolved. Trimming took off 4 bases at V and 5 bases at J, with 10 bases between the two ends. CDR3 length equals 13 residues. Germline V CDR1 and CDR2: SGDLS, YYNGEE.

With regard to this clonotype: Sequence at one end of the junction differs from germline and may be a read error. The chain carries TRBV12-3 or TRBV12-4 and TRBJ2-5; 7 nucleotides align to TRBD1. CDR3 length equals 12 residues. In DNA form, the CDR3 reads TGTGCCGGCAGGACAGGTGTGGAGACCCAGTACTTC. This encodes CAGRTGVETQYF.

To note about this clonotype: A much larger clone lies one base from this, so it may be a read error. The rearrangement joins TRBV29-1 to TRBJ2-4; tentatively, D is TRBD1 (6 bases). CDR1 is SQVTM and CDR2 is ANQGSEA in the germline V gene. V dropped 6 bases and J dropped 15 bases, with 18 bases sitting between them. The CDR3 has 11 amino acids. This CDR3 reads CSVQGDRERYF. The CDR3 DNA sequence: TGCAGCGTACAGGGAGACCGCGAGCGGTACTTC.

The chain couples TRBV6-6 to TRBJ2-1; no definite D call. The V gene's germline CDR1 is MNHNY and CDR2 SVGAGI (reference sequence). The CDR3 covers 15 residues. The V gene lost 6 bases and the J gene lost 3 bases, with 15 bases spanning the gap. DNA for the CDR3: TGTGCCAGCAGCCCCACGAGGCAAAACTACAATGAGCAGTTCTTC. Protein: CASSPTRQNYNEQFF.

The V gene is TRBV11-3, the J gene TRBJ1-1; 12 bases align to TRBD1. The V gene end was trimmed by 4 bases and the J gene end by 4 bases; junction bases not matched to a gene: 7. The CDR3 extends over 16 amino acids. Germline V gives CDR1 SGHNT, CDR2 YENEEA. The DNA of the CDR3 is TGTGCCAGCAGCTCCGGGACAGGGGGCTGGAGCACTGAAGCTTTCTTT. It codes for CASSSGTGGWSTEAFF.

V is TRBV3-1 and J is TRBJ1-5, with a possible D match to TRBD1 (5 bases). The V end lost 4 bases, the J end lost 1 base, and 8 bases lay between the germline ends. This CDR3 has 14 amino acids. The germline CDR1 and CDR2 sequences are LGHDT and YNNKEL (reference sequence). CDR3 protein: CASSRRDSNQPQHF. CDR3 DNA sequence: TGTGCCAGCAGCCGCCGGGACAGCAATCAGCCCCAGCATTTT.

This clonotype was counted between two and nine times. A much bigger clone sits one base away, suggesting this may be a read error. The CDR3 DNA reads as TGTGCCAGCAGCTCGTCAACTAATGAAAAACTGTTTTTT. This encodes CASSSSTNEKLFF. This chain links TRBV7-2 with TRBJ1-4; D is unresolved. V lost 4 bases to trimming and J lost 0 bases, with 3 bases between them. This CDR3 spans 13 amino acids. The germline V gene encodes CDR1 SGHTA and CDR2 FQGNSA.

V gene TRBV25-1 combines with J gene TRBJ1-6; 7 bases are a match to TRBD1. This CDR3 spans 16 amino acids. V lost 3 bases and J lost 7; bases outside the gene matches: 9. Germline assignment: CDR1 MGHDK and CDR2 SYGVNS. CDR3 coding DNA: TGTGCCAGCAGTGAGTCAGGGGGGGGCCTAAATTCACCCCTCCACTTT. The encoded protein is CASSESGGGLNSPLHF.

This clonotype occurred a few times. The chain couples TRBV5-5 to TRBJ1-4; no clear D gene. Trimming cost V 4 bases and J 11 bases, with 12 bases left between them. The CDR3 loop spans 12 amino acids. CDR1 SGHKS and CDR2 YYEKEE come from the germline V gene (reference sequence). The CDR3 is CASSPGLGKLFF. CDR3 sequence (DNA): TGTGCCAGCAGCCCAGGTCTGGGGAAACTGTTTTTT.

The V and J genes are TRBV30 and TRBJ2-3; TRBD1 aligns across 7 bases. The CDR3 length is 11 residues. The germline V gene encodes CDR1 GTSNPN and CDR2 SVGIG (reference sequence). J was trimmed by 6 bases and V by 4 bases; bases with no gene match: 1. This CDR3 is CAWTRGDTQYF. CDR3 nucleotide sequence: TGTGCCTGGACCAGGGGGGATACGCAGTATTTT. Variable domain in full (rest from reference TRBV30 and TRBJ2-3): SQTIHQWPATLVQPVGSPLSLECTVEGTSNPNLYWYRQAAGRGLQLLFYSVGIGQISSEVPQNLSASRPQDRQFILSSKKLLLSDSGFYLCAWTRGDTQYFGPGTRLTVL.

This clonotype was counted ten times or more. The V call is TRBV4-2, the J call TRBJ2-7; 10 nucleotides line up with TRBD2. The CDR3 runs to 16 residues. Per germline, CDR1 LGHNA and CDR2 YNFKEQ. V trimming: 1 base; J trimming: 4 bases; junction bases outside the gene matches: 7. CDR3 loop: CASSQAEASGSYEQYF. As DNA, the CDR3 is TGTGCCAGCAGCCAAGCTGAGGCTAGCGGGAGTTACGAGCAGTACTTC.

This rearrangement joins TRBV7-6 to TRBJ2-5; the match to TRBD1 covers 10 bases. The J call is doubtful: the DNA matches TRBJ2-7 better. Germline V gene data show CDR1 as SGHVS and CDR2 as FNYEAQ. The CDR3 is 15 amino acids. In DNA form, the CDR3 reads TGTGCCAGCAGCTTAGGACAGGGGGCAATGAACGAGCAGTACTTC. Protein sequence: CASSLGQGAMNEQYF.

This clonotype was counted ten times or more. The chain has TRBV20-1 and TRBJ1-1, with D unclear. CDR3 length equals 15 residues. Germline CDR1 reads DFQATT; CDR2 reads SNEGSKA (reference sequence). V shed 4 bases and J shed 0 bases, with 15 bases lying between them. CDR3 in amino acids: CSATTGWKMNTEAFF. The CDR3 DNA is TGCAGTGCTACCACCGGGTGGAAAATGAACACTGAAGCTTTCTTT.

For this clonotype: A read error may account for a junction end that differs from germline. The J gene is TRBJ2-6, the V gene TRBV7-2, with D possibly TRBD1 on 5 matching bases. The CDR3 is 15 residues long. CDR1 is SGHTA, CDR2 FQGNSA, per germline. The CDR3 is CASSLDGSGADVLTF. The CDR3 nucleotides read TGTGCCAGCAGCTTAGACGGCTCTGGGGCCGACGTCCTGACTTTC.